The next 21 T cell receptor beta chains were all read from a single sample in a study of blood T cell repertoires in COVID-19. Repertoires were generated with immunoSEQ multiplex PCR, while TCRdb's copy carries only in-frame clones and drops some. The repertoire holds 90,000 to 100,000 clones, with about 86% as singletons. The sample taken for sequencing was peripheral blood. These receptors were obtained from a man aged 60-69 years with acute or convalescent COVID-19.

The chain couples TRBV2 to TRBJ2-5; D not certain. The CDR3 runs to 11 residues. V was trimmed by 6 bases and J by 0 bases, leaving 2 bases between them. Germline CDR1 and CDR2: SNHLY and FYNNEI. CDR3 sequence reads: CASSYQETQYF. Here the CDR3 DNA reads TGTGCCAGCAGCTACCAAGAGACCCAGTACTTC.

The genes are TRBV4-3 and TRBJ2-7, with D perhaps matching TRBD2 (6 bases). Germline loops: CDR1 LGHNA, CDR2 YSLEER. The CDR3 totals 13 residues. Trimming pared 0 bases from V and 5 bases from J, leaving 8 bases between. This chain's CDR3 is CASSQERGNEQYF. Written as DNA, the CDR3 is TGCGCCAGCAGCCAAGAACGGGGGAACGAGCAGTACTTC.

The CDR3 is CASSILPGQASNQPQHF. The CDR3 coding sequence is TGTGCCAGTAGTATCCTTCCAGGACAAGCTAGCAATCAGCCCCAGCATTTT. The J gene is TRBJ1-5, the V gene TRBV19; possible D gene TRBD1, 5 bases. The CDR3 length is 17 residues. Trimming removed 3 bases at V and 0 bases at J, with 15 bases between. Germline V gene sequence: CDR1 LNHDA, CDR2 SQIVND (reference sequence).

The chain is built from TRBV29-1 and TRBJ2-1; D may be TRBD2 (5 bases). CDR1 is SQVTM, CDR2 ANQGSEA, per germline. The CDR3 runs to 15 residues. Trimming took 0 bases from V and 6 from J, leaving 15 bases between them. CDR3 loop: CSVEDRTVRGNEQFF. DNA of the CDR3: TGCAGCGTTGAAGACCGGACCGTTCGGGGCAATGAGCAGTTCTTC.

This chain uses TRBV27 with TRBJ1-6; TRBD1 matches at 7 bases. The CDR3 runs 17 residues. CDR1 and CDR2 (germline): MNHEY, SMNVEV (reference sequence). J was trimmed by 3 bases and V by 2 bases; bases with no gene match: 7. CDR3 sequence: CASSLRQGPNYNSPLHF. The CDR3 nucleotides read TGTGCCAGCAGTTTAAGACAGGGTCCCAACTATAATTCACCCCTCCACTTT.

V gene TRBV29-1 combines with J gene TRBJ2-1; 10 bases align to TRBD1. The CDR3 covers 16 residues. Germline-derived CDR1 and CDR2 are SQVTM and ANQGSEA. V trimming: 2 bases; J trimming: 5 bases; junction bases outside the gene matches: 9. Here the CDR3 reads CSVERRGTGAHNEQFF. The CDR3 bases are TGCAGCGTTGAAAGGCGGGGGACAGGGGCCCACAATGAGCAGTTCTTC.

V usage is TRBV9 and J usage is TRBJ1-2, with TRBD1 matching 8 bases. Germline V lookup: CDR1 SGDLS, CDR2 YYNGEE. The CDR3 loop spans 15 amino acids. Trimming took 0 bases from V and 4 from J; bases not matched to a gene: 5. The CDR3: CASSVAGGSGYGYTF. The DNA for the CDR3 is TGTGCCAGCAGCGTAGCAGGGGGCAGTGGCTATGGCTACACCTTC. The variable domain in full, completed from reference TRBV9 and TRBJ1-2, reads DSGVTQTPKHLITATGQRVTLRCSPRSGDLSVYWYQQSLDQGLQFLIQYYNGEERAKGNILERFSAQQFPDLHSELNLSSLELGDSALYFCASSVAGGSGYGYTFGSGTRLTVV.

J is TRBJ2-2 and V is TRBV2; TRBD2 might be the D (7 bases). Germline loops: CDR1 SNHLY, CDR2 FYNNEI. V was cut by 2 bases and J by 2 bases, with 9 bases left in between. The CDR3 spans 15 residues. The CDR3 nucleotides read TGTGCCAGCAGTGAAAGGGGGGGAAACACCGGGGAGCTGTTTTTT. Its translation: CASSERGGNTGELFF.

V and J are TRBV2 and TRBJ1-1; D unclear. There are 12 residues in the CDR3. CDR1 and CDR2 (germline): SNHLY, FYNNEI. Trimming stripped 4 bases from V and 5 bases from J, with 8 bases between. DNA of the CDR3: TGTGCCAGCAGTGTCCGGGGAACTGAAGCTTTCTTT. This encodes CASSVRGTEAFF. Together with reference TRBV2 and TRBJ1-1, the CDR3 gives the full variable domain: EPEVTQTPSHQVTQMGQEVILRCVPISNHLYFYWYRQILGQKVEFLVSFYNNEISEKSEIFDDQFSVERPDGSNFTLKIRSTKLEDSAMYFCASSVRGTEAFFGQGTRLTVV.

V is TRBV25-1 and J is TRBJ1-1; TRBD1 might be the D (5 bases). The CDR3 covers 16 residues. Trimming took off 7 bases at V and 1 base at J, with 19 bases between the two ends. Germline CDR1 MGHDK, CDR2 SYGVNS. The CDR3: CASMGYLRQGNTEAFF. The DNA for the CDR3 is TGTGCCAGCATGGGCTACCTTAGGCAGGGGAACACTGAAGCTTTCTTT. Looking up the rest from reference TRBV25-1 and TRBJ1-1 gives the full variable domain: EADIYQTPRYLVIGTGKKITLECSQTMGHDKMYWYQQDPGMELHLIHYSYGVNSTEKGDLSSESTVSRIRTEHFPLTLESARPSHTSQYLCASMGYLRQGNTEAFFGQGTRLTVV.

The chain employs TRBV29-1 and TRBJ2-3, with 9 bases lining up with TRBD1. With 0 bases clipped from V and 4 bases from J, the junction kept 8 bases outside the gene matches. The CDR3 totals 16 residues. Germline V gene data show CDR1 as SQVTM and CDR2 as ANQGSEA. The CDR3 DNA is TGCAGCGTTGAAGATGGACAGGGGCGGAGGTCAGATACGCAGTATTTT. It codes for CSVEDGQGRRSDTQYF.

The chain has TRBV29-1 and TRBJ1-1; a possible D gene is TRBD1 (5 bases). Trimming pared 3 bases from V and 4 bases from J, leaving 12 bases between. The CDR3 spans 13 residues. The germline gives CDR1 SQVTM, CDR2 ANQGSEA. The CDR3 bases are TGCAGCGTTGACACAGGCCTCGGCACTGAAGCTTTCTTT. This gives the protein CSVDTGLGTEAFF.

The chain recombines TRBV30 with TRBJ1-2; 7 bases line up with TRBD1. Germline trimming cut 7 bases from V and 4 bases from J; bases unmatched to any gene: 6. Per the germline V gene, CDR1 is GTSNPN and CDR2 is SVGIG (reference sequence). The CDR3 has 12 residues. Here the CDR3 reads CASTDRVYGYTF. DNA for the CDR3: TGTGCCTCGACCGACAGGGTCTATGGCTACACCTTC.

V gene TRBV10-3 combines with J gene TRBJ1-6; 8 bases are a match to TRBD1. Per the germline V gene, CDR1 is ENHRY and CDR2 is SYGVKD. The CDR3 loop spans 15 amino acids. Trimming took 7 bases from V and 9 from J; bases not matched to a gene: 11. The CDR3 sequence: CAITGGQGAGSPLHF. In DNA, the CDR3 is TGTGCCATCACCGGTGGGCAGGGGGCAGGTTCACCCCTCCACTTT.

The V gene is TRBV6-5, the J gene TRBJ1-5, with TRBD1 matching 7 bases. Germline CDR1 MNHEY, CDR2 SVGAGI. The CDR3 extends over 15 amino acids. Unmatched junction bases numbered 6, after V lost 5 bases and J lost 2 bases. CDR3 in amino acids: CASSRQGSGNQPQHF. CDR3 sequence (DNA): TGTGCCAGCAGTCGACAGGGTTCGGGCAATCAGCCCCAGCATTTT.

The chain couples TRBV19 to TRBJ1-1; D is ambiguous. The length of the CDR3 is 14 residues. The germline CDR1 and CDR2 sequences are LNHDA and SQIVND (reference sequence). V lost 10 bases and J 0 bases, leaving 15 bases between the germline ends. The CDR3 sequence: CATSGYVMNTEAFF. The CDR3 nucleotides read TGTGCCACTTCGGGGTACGTAATGAACACTGAAGCTTTCTTT. The full variable domain, with the rest looked up from reference TRBV19 and TRBJ1-1, is DGGITQSPKYLFRKEGQNVTLSCEQNLNHDAMYWYRQDPGQGLRLIYYSQIVNDFQKGDIAEGYSVSREKKESFPLTVTSAQKNPTAFYLCATSGYVMNTEAFFGQGTRLTVV.

V gene TRBV5-8 combines with J gene TRBJ1-1; D unclear. This CDR3 spans 16 amino acids. V was shortened by 0 bases and J by 10 bases, with 22 bases between the two germline ends. From germline, CDR1 is SGHTS and CDR2 YDEGEE. The CDR3 region has the DNA TGTGCCAGCAGCTTGGATTTCCGGGGTGGAGTTTTTGGAGCTTTCTTT. Amino acid sequence: CASSLDFRGGVFGAFF.

This chain uses TRBV7-2 with TRBJ1-2; 8 bases agree with TRBD1. Germline V lookup: CDR1 SGHTA, CDR2 FQGNSA. This CDR3 has 14 residues. J gave up 5 bases and V 5 bases, and 7 bases lay outside the gene matches. CDR3 bases: TGTGCCAGCAGCATCGGACAGGGCAGATATGGCTACACCTTC. It encodes CASSIGQGRYGYTF.

The chain combines TRBV4-1 with TRBJ1-1; weak D call: TRBD1 (5 bases). The V end lost 1 base, the J end lost 1 base, and 19 bases lay between the germline ends. This CDR3 has 18 residues. CDR1 MGHRA and CDR2 YSYEKL come from the germline V gene. The CDR3 region has the DNA TGCGCCAGCAGCCAAGTAGGCCAGGGTATAATTCGGAACACTGAAGCTTTCTTT. Protein product: CASSQVGQGIIRNTEAFF.

The CDR3 DNA is TGTGCCATCACCGGGACAGGGGGCGCTTCACTCTATGGCTACACCTTC. This gives the protein CAITGTGGASLYGYTF. J is TRBJ1-2 and V is TRBV10-3; 12 bases match TRBD1. Per germline, CDR1 ENHRY and CDR2 SYGVKD. The CDR3 sequence is 16 residues long. Trimming cost V 7 bases and J 4 bases; bases outside gene matches: 10.

The rearrangement links TRBV5-1 to TRBJ1-2; 9 positions agree with TRBD1. Per the germline V gene, CDR1 is SGHRS and CDR2 is YFSETQ. Trimming removed 4 bases from V and 8 bases from J; junction bases left unmatched: 9. The CDR3 is 14 amino acids. The CDR3 coding sequence is TGCGCCAGCAGCCCGATGGGACAGGGTCAAGGCTACACCTTC. This sequence encodes CASSPMGQGQGYTF.